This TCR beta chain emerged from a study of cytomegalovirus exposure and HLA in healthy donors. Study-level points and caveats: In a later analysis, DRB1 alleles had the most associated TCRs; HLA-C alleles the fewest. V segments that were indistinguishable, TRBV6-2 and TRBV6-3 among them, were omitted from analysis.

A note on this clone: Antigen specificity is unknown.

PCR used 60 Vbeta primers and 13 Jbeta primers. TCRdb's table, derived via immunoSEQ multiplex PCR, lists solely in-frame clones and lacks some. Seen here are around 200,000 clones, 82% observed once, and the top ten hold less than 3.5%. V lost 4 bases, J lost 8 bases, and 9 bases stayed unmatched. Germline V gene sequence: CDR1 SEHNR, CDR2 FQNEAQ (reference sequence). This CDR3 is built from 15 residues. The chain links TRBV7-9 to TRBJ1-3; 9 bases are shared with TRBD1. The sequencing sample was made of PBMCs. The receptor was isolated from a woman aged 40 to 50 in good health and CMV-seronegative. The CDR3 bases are TGTGCCAGCAGCTCACACAGGGGGCGCGAAGACACCATATATTTT. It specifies CASSSHRGREDTIYF. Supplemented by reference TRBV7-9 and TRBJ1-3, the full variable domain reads DTGVSQNPRHKITKRGQNVTFRCDPISEHNRLYWYRQTLGQGPEFLTYFQNEAQLEKSRLLSDRFSAERPKGSFSTLEIQRTEQGDSAMYLCASSSHRGREDTIYFGEGSWLTVV.